Below, 30 T cell receptor beta chains from the same sample are listed, as sequenced in a study of cytomegalovirus exposure and HLA in healthy donors. 60 Vbeta and 13 Jbeta primers were used in PCR. The table came from immunoSEQ multiplex PCR; TCRdb's copy has only in-frame clones and leaves some out. The sample consists of 140,000 or so clones, 60% to 80% of them appearing once. The sequenced material came from PBMCs. The receptors were sampled from a woman aged 25 to 39 in good health and CMV-seronegative.

V gene TRBV27 combines with J gene TRBJ2-1; D might be TRBD1 (5 bases). The V gene lost 6 bases and the J gene lost 6 bases, with 9 bases spanning the gap. The CDR3 spans 12 residues. The germline V gene has CDR1 MNHEY and CDR2 SMNVEV (reference sequence). CDR3 amino acids: CASRTRVNEQFF. The CDR3, as DNA: TGTGCCAGCAGAACCAGGGTCAATGAGCAGTTCTTC.

The chain couples TRBV21-1 to TRBJ2-7; TRBD2 is the table's D call, not checked against the DNA. TRBV21-1 is described as a pseudogene. This CDR3 is built from 12 residues. This CDR3 is CASSKRRYEQYF. In nucleotides, the CDR3 is TGTGCCAGCAGCAAGAGGAGATACGAGCAGTACTTC.

This sequence joins TRBV18 and TRBJ1-2; no clear D gene. V shed 3 bases and J shed 8 bases, with 22 bases lying between them. In germline, CDR1 is KGHSH, CDR2 LQKENI. The CDR3 contains 16 residues. The CDR3 region is CASSPLSRVIGEGYTF. CDR3 nucleotide sequence: TGTGCCAGCTCACCCCTAAGTAGGGTTATCGGGGAAGGCTACACCTTC.

This clone came up a few times. The J gene is TRBJ2-1, the V gene TRBV4-2; 7 bases align to TRBD2. The germline V gene has CDR1 LGHNA and CDR2 YNFKEQ. V lost 3 bases, J lost 0 bases, and 8 bases stayed unmatched. The CDR3 is 17 residues long. CDR3 residues: CASSQWSRGSSYNEQFF. The CDR3 bases are TGTGCCAGCAGCCAGTGGTCGCGGGGGAGCTCCTACAATGAGCAGTTCTTC.

This chain links TRBV7-6 with TRBJ2-2; 7 positions agree with TRBD2. The germline V gene has CDR1 SGHVS and CDR2 FNYEAQ. V was clipped by 0 bases and J by 0 bases; unmatched bases: 10. The CDR3 runs to 19 residues. CDR3 in DNA: TGTGCCAGCAGCTTAGCACCCAGCGGGGCCCAATCGAACACCGGGGAGCTGTTTTTT. Its protein product is CASSLAPSGAQSNTGELFF.

The rearrangement uses TRBV29-1 and TRBJ1-1, with 8 bases fitting TRBD1. Germline-derived CDR1 and CDR2 are SQVTM and ANQGSEA. The CDR3 loop spans 13 amino acids. The junction had 5 bases not matched to a gene; V was cut back by 8 bases and J by 0 bases. The CDR3 spells CSFRDRLNTEAFF. The CDR3 region has the DNA TGCAGCTTTCGGGACAGGCTGAACACTGAAGCTTTCTTT. Filled out from reference TRBV29-1 and TRBJ1-1, the complete variable domain reads SAVISQKPSRDICQRGTSLTIQCQVDSQVTMMFWYRQQPGQSLTLIATANQGSEATYESGFVIDKFPISRPNLTFSTLTVSNMSPEDSSIYLCSFRDRLNTEAFFGQGTRLTVV.

This clone was counted between two and nine times. The chain couples TRBV9 to TRBJ2-1; TRBD1 matches at 10 bases. J gave up 8 bases and V 2 bases, and 7 bases lay outside the gene matches. This CDR3 spans 15 amino acids. From germline, CDR1 is SGDLS and CDR2 YYNGEE. This CDR3 is CASSVSDRGFDEQFF. The CDR3 nucleotides are TGTGCCAGCAGCGTTTCGGACAGGGGGTTCGATGAGCAGTTCTTC.

The table lists this clone with a few counts. This sequence joins TRBV5-1 and TRBJ1-6, with D uncertain. Trimming shortened V by 1 base and J by 5 bases, and 7 bases separated the two germline ends. The CDR3 runs to 14 residues. Germline V gene lookup returns CDR1 SGHRS and CDR2 YFSETQ. The chain's CDR3 is CASSLSGDNSPLHF. CDR3 sequence (DNA): TGCGCCAGCAGCTTGTCCGGTGATAATTCACCCCTCCACTTT. The full variable domain, its missing parts supplied by reference TRBV5-1 and TRBJ1-6, is KAGVTQTPRYLIKTRGQQVTLSCSPISGHRSVSWYQQTPGQGLQFLFEYFSETQRNKGNFPGRFSGRQFSNSRSEMNVSTLELGDSALYLCASSLSGDNSPLHFGNGTRLTVT.

The gene calls are TRBV19 and TRBJ1-5; no definite D call. This CDR3 has 15 amino acids. Germline values: CDR1 LNHDA, CDR2 SQIVND (reference sequence). Trimming left V 7 bases short and J 0 bases short, with 13 bases between. The CDR3 here is CASIEGLYSNQPQHF. The CDR3 DNA sequence: TGTGCCAGTATTGAGGGATTGTATAGCAATCAGCCCCAGCATTTT.

The chain is built from TRBV27 and TRBJ2-7, with 9 bases that match TRBD1. V was clipped by 3 bases and J by 3 bases; unmatched bases: 15. Germline assignment: CDR1 MNHEY and CDR2 SMNVEV (reference sequence). The CDR3 is 18 residues long. The CDR3 nucleotides read TGTGCCAGCAGTTTTAGGCCCCCAGGCGAGGACAGGGGCTACGAGCAGTACTTC. The encoded protein is CASSFRPPGEDRGYEQYF.

This clone was found a few times. V is TRBV7-8 and J is TRBJ2-7, with 7 bases aligning to TRBD2. The trim removed 1 base at V and 2 bases at J, leaving 5 bases unmatched. Germline CDR1 SGHVS, CDR2 FQNEAQ. The CDR3 extends over 15 amino acids. The CDR3 here is CASSLGPGTTYEQYF. The DNA for the CDR3 is TGTGCCAGCAGCTTAGGACCGGGGACTACCTACGAGCAGTACTTC.

This chain links TRBV6-4 with TRBJ2-7; 9 bases are shared with TRBD2. From germline, CDR1 is MRHNA and CDR2 SNTAGT. V lost 2 bases and J lost 4; bases outside the gene matches: 9. The length of the CDR3 is 16 residues. In DNA form, the CDR3 reads TGTGCCAGCAGTGACGTACAGGGTAGCGGGGGATACGAGCAGTACTTC. It specifies CASSDVQGSGGYEQYF.

V and J are TRBV2 and TRBJ1-3; D unresolved. V dropped 6 bases and J dropped 2 bases, with 11 bases sitting between them. Germline CDR1 reads SNHLY; CDR2 reads FYNNEI. This CDR3 contains 14 residues. The CDR3 is CASRAGNAGNTIYF. Written as DNA, the CDR3 is TGTGCCAGCAGGGCGGGGAATGCTGGAAACACCATATATTTT.

The rearrangement uses TRBV6-5 and TRBJ2-5, with a tentative D call TRBD1 (6 bases). Trimming removed 8 bases at V and 2 bases at J, with 12 bases between. Germline V lookup: CDR1 MNHEY, CDR2 SVGAGI. CDR3 length: 13 amino acids. CDR3 sequence: CASSGTIQETQYF. In DNA form, the CDR3 reads TGTGCCAGCTCCGGGACAATACAAGAGACCCAGTACTTC.

In this sample, this clone turned up once. V and J are TRBV5-1 and TRBJ2-3; TRBD2 aligns across 8 bases. The V gene end was trimmed by 3 bases and the J gene end by 0 bases; junction bases not matched to a gene: 3. This CDR3 comprises 15 residues. Germline assignment: CDR1 SGHRS and CDR2 YFSETQ. Here the CDR3 DNA reads TGCGCCAGCAGCTCGGGGGGGGCTAGCACAGATACGCAGTATTTT. Translating it yields CASSSGGASTDTQYF. Looking up the rest from reference TRBV5-1 and TRBJ2-3 gives the full variable domain: KAGVTQTPRYLIKTRGQQVTLSCSPISGHRSVSWYQQTPGQGLQFLFEYFSETQRNKGNFPGRFSGRQFSNSRSEMNVSTLELGDSALYLCASSSGGASTDTQYFGPGTRLTVL.

The chain is built from TRBV5-4 and TRBJ2-3, with D possibly TRBD1 on 7 matching bases. The CDR3 consists of 16 residues. V lost 0 bases to trimming and J lost 2 bases, with 13 bases between them. In germline, CDR1 is SGHNT, CDR2 YYREEE (reference sequence). CDR3 region: CASSLGGRGVTDTQYF. Here the CDR3 DNA reads TGTGCCAGCAGCTTGGGCGGCAGGGGGGTCACAGATACGCAGTATTTT.

This chain uses TRBV6-6 with TRBJ2-6; D gene uncertain. The germline V gene has CDR1 MNHNY and CDR2 SVGAGI (reference sequence). The CDR3 has 13 residues. V shed 5 bases and J shed 2 bases, with 4 bases lying between them. The CDR3 region is CASSRAGANVLTF. The DNA of the CDR3 is TGTGCCAGCAGTCGGGCTGGGGCCAACGTCCTGACTTTC.

The chain is built from TRBV28 and TRBJ2-5; D is undetermined. The end of the DNA is better explained by TRBJ2-7, so the J call may be wrong. Germline CDR1 and CDR2: MDHEN and SYDVKM. This CDR3 is 12 amino acids long. In DNA, the CDR3 is TGTGCCAGCAGTACCCTTCCCTACGAGCAGTACTTC. The encoded protein is CASSTLPYEQYF.

This clone was counted a single time. The chain recombines TRBV4-1 with TRBJ1-3; a possible D gene is TRBD1 (6 bases). From germline, CDR1 is MGHRA and CDR2 YSYEKL. V was cut by 4 bases and J by 7 bases, with 20 bases left in between. This CDR3 comprises 16 residues. CDR3 nucleotide sequence: TGCGCCAGCAGCCCAAGGACGGCCAGGGGACCGAACACCATATATTTT. This encodes CASSPRTARGPNTIYF.

The chain carries TRBV6-5 and TRBJ1-2; 7 bases line up with TRBD1. CDR3 length: 12 residues. V shed 8 bases and J 6 bases; nucleotides not matched to a gene: 6. Germline V gene data show CDR1 as MNHEY and CDR2 as SVGAGI. The chain's CDR3 is CASADRTHGYTF. The DNA for the CDR3 is TGTGCCAGCGCGGACAGGACTCATGGCTACACCTTC.

The chain joins TRBV6-6 to TRBJ1-3; D gene ambiguous. Germline lookup yields CDR1 MNHNY and CDR2 SVGAGI (reference sequence). Trimming took off 2 bases at V and 4 bases at J, with 9 bases between the two ends. The CDR3 has 14 amino acids. CDR3 protein: CASSYSGRGNTIYF. As DNA, the CDR3 is TGTGCCAGCAGTTACAGTGGCAGGGGAAACACCATATATTTT.

V gene TRBV30 combines with J gene TRBJ1-2; D unclear. The germline gives CDR1 GTSNPN, CDR2 SVGIG (reference sequence). The V end was cut by 2 bases, the J end by 4 bases, with 11 bases between. The CDR3 is made up of 13 amino acids. The DNA of the CDR3 is TGTGCCTGGAGTATCGGGTTGGCCTATGGCTACACCTTC. Residues: CAWSIGLAYGYTF.

The gene calls are TRBV7-9 and TRBJ2-3, with 11 bases aligning to TRBD2. CDR3 length equals 15 residues. V dropped 5 bases and J dropped 4; count of bases not matched to a gene: 5. The germline CDR1 and CDR2 sequences are SEHNR and FQNEAQ (reference sequence). As DNA, the CDR3 is TGTGCCAGCAGCCCGGGACTAGCGGTAGCAGATACGCAGTATTTT. It is translated as CASSPGLAVADTQYF.

The genes are TRBV7-3 and TRBJ2-7; D is perhaps TRBD1 (6 bases). The CDR3 runs to 15 residues. Germline CDR1 is SGHTA and CDR2 is FQGTGA. Trimming pared 6 bases from V and 0 bases from J, leaving 15 bases between. The CDR3 here is CASSRGGQYSYEQYF. The DNA for the CDR3 is TGTGCCAGCAGTCGGGGTGGACAGTACTCCTACGAGCAGTACTTC.

This clone came up once. This chain links TRBV9 with TRBJ1-4; D perhaps matches TRBD1 (6 bases). V shed 2 bases and J shed 5 bases, with 13 bases lying between them. The CDR3 runs 15 residues. Germline V gene sequence: CDR1 SGDLS, CDR2 YYNGEE. The CDR3 sequence is CASSVAGTSNEKLFF. The CDR3, as DNA: TGTGCCAGCAGCGTTGCCGGGACATCGAATGAAAAACTGTTTTTT.

The chain links TRBV5-6 to TRBJ1-2; 9 bases line up with TRBD1. Germline values: CDR1 SGHDT, CDR2 YYEEEE. The CDR3 has 15 residues. The trim removed 2 bases at V and 8 bases at J, leaving 10 bases unmatched. The CDR3 loop is CASSFRDRESEGYTF. As DNA, the CDR3 is TGTGCCAGCAGCTTCCGGGACAGGGAGTCTGAAGGCTACACCTTC.

The chain employs TRBV27 and TRBJ1-1, with D perhaps TRBD1 (6 bases). Germline CDR1 reads MNHEY; CDR2 reads SMNVEV (reference sequence). This CDR3 spans 16 amino acids. The V and J ends lost 5 bases and 3 bases respectively, with 19 bases between them. The CDR3 here is CASSLQGTSSYTEAFF. Here the CDR3 DNA reads TGTGCCAGCAGTCTTCAGGGGACATCGAGTTACACTGAAGCTTTCTTT.

A note on this clone: This CDR3 is also generated by other DNA sequences in the sample. The V call is TRBV27, the J call TRBJ2-1; 7 bases match TRBD2. Looked up from germline, CDR1 is MNHEY and CDR2 is SMNVEV (reference sequence). Unmatched junction bases numbered 4, after V lost 5 bases and J lost 0 bases. The CDR3 loop spans 15 amino acids. The CDR3 spells CASSLGGGSYNEQFF. The CDR3 DNA reads as TGTGCCAGCAGTCTGGGGGGGGGCTCCTACAATGAGCAGTTCTTC.

This clone was picked up a small number of times. The rearrangement uses TRBV5-4 and TRBJ2-3; tentative D call: TRBD2 (6 bases). The CDR3 is made up of 15 amino acids. The V gene's germline CDR1 is SGHNT and CDR2 YYREEE (reference sequence). Trimming stripped 3 bases from V and 5 bases from J, with 16 bases between. CDR3 amino acids: CASSWAGTQIDTQYF. The CDR3 DNA follows: TGTGCCAGCAGCTGGGCGGGGACCCAGATAGATACGCAGTATTTT.

This rearrangement joins TRBV6-1 to TRBJ2-1; perhaps TRBD1 as D (5 bases). V was pared by 1 base and J by 10 bases, with 11 bases between. Germline lookup yields CDR1 MNHNS and CDR2 SASEGT. The CDR3 length is 13 residues. As DNA, the CDR3 is TGTGCCAGCAGTGAAGGGGAACGACAGGAGCAGTTCTTC. Translation: CASSEGERQEQFF.